This TCR beta chain was sequenced during a study of blood T cell repertoires in COVID-19. Deletions cut 0 bases from V and 4 bases from J, with 11 bases between. Germline values: CDR1 SGDLS, CDR2 YYNGEE. The CDR3 extends over 15 amino acids. Measured with immunoSEQ multiplex PCR; TCRdb has only the in-frame clones, and not every one. The data show about 230,000 clones, roughly 89% seen once. Sequencing was done on a sample of PBMCs or T cells enriched from blood (not recorded which). This rearrangement joins TRBV9 to TRBJ1-3; the D gene is possibly TRBD1 (5 bases). This receptor was taken from a woman aged 25-40 years with acute COVID-19. The CDR3 nucleotides read TGTGCCAGCAGCGTAGTCCCCAGGGAAGGAAACACCATATATTTT. Translating it yields CASSVVPREGNTIYF. The variable domain in full, with the rest retrieved from reference TRBV9 and TRBJ1-3, is DSGVTQTPKHLITATGQRVTLRCSPRSGDLSVYWYQQSLDQGLQFLIQYYNGEERAKGNILERFSAQQFPDLHSELNLSSLELGDSALYFCASSVVPREGNTIYFGEGSWLTVV.